Each of the 29 T cell receptor beta chains below was sequenced from the same sample in a study of technical replicates of blood from a few donors. Assay used: immunoSEQ multiplex PCR; TCRdb lists only in-frame clones, some missing. The repertoire holds some 74,000 clones, with 95% to 97% as singletons. Sequenced material: T cells isolated from PBMCs. Receptors were obtained from a human donor in good health.

The V and J genes are TRBV19 and TRBJ2-5; 9 bases match TRBD2. This CDR3 comprises 14 residues. CDR1 and CDR2 from the germline V gene are LNHDA and SQIVND (reference sequence). After removal of 5 bases from V and 1 base from J, the junction contained 2 bases not matched to a gene. CDR3 residues: CASSLAGSQETQYF. The CDR3 DNA is TGTGCCAGTAGTCTAGCGGGAAGCCAAGAGACCCAGTACTTC.

The V and J genes are TRBV5-6 and TRBJ1-3, with D tentatively TRBD1 (6 bases). The germline gives CDR1 SGHDT, CDR2 YYEEEE. This CDR3 is 18 amino acids long. V gave up 1 base and J gave up 0 bases, with 17 bases separating them. The CDR3 here is CASSLQGQPGISGNTIYF. CDR3 DNA: TGTGCCAGCAGCTTGCAGGGACAACCGGGAATCTCTGGAAACACCATATATTTT.

The gene calls are TRBV19 and TRBJ2-3, with TRBD2 matching 12 bases. Germline V gene sequence: CDR1 LNHDA, CDR2 SQIVND (reference sequence). Trimming took 6 bases from V and 9 from J; bases not matched to a gene: 13. This CDR3 region has 16 residues. The CDR3 DNA is TGTGCCAGTAGCGCGAAACTAGCGGGAGGCCCCCCGACGCAGTATTTT. Protein product: CASSAKLAGGPPTQYF.

The rearrangement uses TRBV28 and TRBJ1-5; no definite D call. Germline values: CDR1 MDHEN, CDR2 SYDVKM. The CDR3 is 13 residues long. V lost 3 bases and J lost 1, with 4 bases in between. The CDR3 here is CASSFISNQPQHF. In DNA form, the CDR3 reads TGTGCCAGCAGTTTTATCAGCAATCAGCCCCAGCATTTT. Based on the CDR3 plus reference TRBV28 and TRBJ1-5, the full variable domain is DVKVTQSSRYLVKRTGEKVFLECVQDMDHENMFWYRQDPGLGLRLIYFSYDVKMKEKGDIPEGYSVSREKKERFSLILESASTNQTSMYLCASSFISNQPQHFGDGTRLSIL.

The chain links TRBV4-3 to TRBJ2-7, with 10 bases identical to TRBD1. This CDR3 is built from 15 residues. Per germline, CDR1 LGHNA and CDR2 YSLEER. The V and J ends lost 4 bases and 3 bases, in that order; junction bases with no gene match: 6. CDR3 sequence reads: CASSPGTGVNYEQYF. CDR3 DNA sequence: TGCGCCAGCAGCCCGGGGACAGGGGTTAACTACGAGCAGTACTTC.

The chain recombines TRBV28 with TRBJ2-5; 8 nucleotides agree with TRBD1. The CDR3 covers 15 residues. Germline assignment: CDR1 MDHEN and CDR2 SYDVKM. Trimming cost V 2 bases and J 7 bases; bases outside gene matches: 9. The DNA of the CDR3 is TGTGCCAGCAGTTTACCCGAGGACAGGGTAGGGACCCAGTACTTC. This translates into CASSLPEDRVGTQYF.

The rearrangement links TRBV7-6 to TRBJ1-4; 7 nucleotides agree with TRBD1. Germline CDR1 is SGHVS and CDR2 is FNYEAQ. The trim removed 0 bases at V and 6 bases at J, leaving 4 bases unmatched. The CDR3 has 15 amino acids. In nucleotides, the CDR3 is TGTGCCAGCAGCTTAGCCCTCAGGGGGGATGAAAAACTGTTTTTT. Translated: CASSLALRGDEKLFF.

The V and J genes are TRBV11-2 and TRBJ2-5; 9 bases are shared with TRBD2. Germline-derived CDR1 and CDR2 are SGHAT and FQNNGV. This CDR3 comprises 15 residues. Unmatched junction bases numbered 8, after V lost 5 bases and J lost 4 bases. CDR3 sequence (DNA): TGTGCCAGCAGCGAAATTAGCGGGAGCTCAGAGACCCAGTACTTC. It yields the protein CASSEISGSSETQYF.

The chain joins TRBV27 to TRBJ2-7; 10 bases line up with TRBD2. Per germline, CDR1 MNHEY and CDR2 SMNVEV (reference sequence). The CDR3 has 17 amino acids. V trimming: 0 bases; J trimming: 5 bases; junction bases outside the gene matches: 10. CDR3 bases: TGTGCCAGCAGTTTATCGATGCGGCTAGCGGGAGAACACGAGCAGTACTTC. It specifies CASSLSMRLAGEHEQYF.

The chain combines TRBV7-9 with TRBJ1-2; D gene uncertain. CDR1 is SEHNR, CDR2 FQNEAQ, per germline (reference sequence). The CDR3 runs 15 residues. The V end lost 2 bases, the J end lost 2 bases, and 12 bases lay between the germline ends. For the CDR3, the DNA is TGTGCCAGCAGCTTATCTATCGGGGAAAACTATGGCTACACCTTC. Its protein product is CASSLSIGENYGYTF.

The gene calls are TRBV27 and TRBJ2-1; 9 nucleotides match TRBD2. The CDR3 is made up of 15 amino acids. The V segment lost 6 bases and the J segment 1 base; nucleotides outside the gene matches: 4. CDR1 is MNHEY, CDR2 SMNVEV, per germline (reference sequence). CDR3: CASSPSGDSYNEQFF. CDR3 sequence (DNA): TGTGCCAGCAGCCCTAGCGGGGATTCCTACAATGAGCAGTTCTTC.

The rearrangement joins TRBV19 to TRBJ2-7; tentatively, D is TRBD2 (6 bases). Trimming removed 4 bases from V and 4 bases from J, with 11 bases in between. The CDR3 runs 13 residues. CDR1 is LNHDA, CDR2 SQIVND, per germline (reference sequence). The CDR3 sequence is CASSREGGYEQYF. The DNA of the CDR3 is TGTGCCAGTAGTAGAGAGGGAGGATACGAGCAGTACTTC. The full variable domain, rest sourced from reference TRBV19 and TRBJ2-7, is DGGITQSPKYLFRKEGQNVTLSCEQNLNHDAMYWYRQDPGQGLRLIYYSQIVNDFQKGDIAEGYSVSREKKESFPLTVTSAQKNPTAFYLCASSREGGYEQYFGPGTRLTVT.

The chain couples TRBV30 to TRBJ2-1; D perhaps matches TRBD2 (6 bases). V shed 2 bases and J shed 7 bases, with 12 bases lying between them. The CDR3 covers 13 residues. The V gene's germline CDR1 is GTSNPN and CDR2 SVGIG (reference sequence). CDR3 protein: CAWSNGGGNEQFF. The CDR3 nucleotides are TGTGCCTGGAGTAACGGGGGAGGTAATGAGCAGTTCTTC.

The rearrangement joins TRBV28 to TRBJ1-1; D is undetermined. This CDR3 has 13 residues. V was trimmed by 6 bases and J by 6 bases, leaving 14 bases between them. CDR1 MDHEN and CDR2 SYDVKM come from the germline V gene. This chain's CDR3 is CASSPGWAAEAFF. As DNA, the CDR3 is TGTGCCAGCAGCCCGGGATGGGCAGCTGAAGCTTTCTTT. Variable domain in full (rest from reference TRBV28 and TRBJ1-1): DVKVTQSSRYLVKRTGEKVFLECVQDMDHENMFWYRQDPGLGLRLIYFSYDVKMKEKGDIPEGYSVSREKKERFSLILESASTNQTSMYLCASSPGWAAEAFFGQGTRLTVV.

This chain links TRBV7-2 with TRBJ1-2; D is ambiguous. CDR1 and CDR2 from the germline V gene are SGHTA and FQGNSA. The V gene lost 5 bases and the J gene lost 5 bases, with 12 bases spanning the gap. CDR3 size: 13 residues. In nucleotides, the CDR3 is TGTGCCAGCAGCCACGGACTGACTTATGGCTACACCTTC. Encoded protein: CASSHGLTYGYTF.

The J gene is TRBJ1-1, the V gene TRBV12-5; no reliable D call. The V gene's germline CDR1 is LGHNT and CDR2 FRNRAP. Trimming removed 3 bases at V and 1 base at J, with 9 bases between. This CDR3 has 14 residues. The CDR3 DNA reads as TGTGCTAGTGGTTTAGGAGGACCGAACACTGAAGCTTTCTTT. Translation gives CASGLGGPNTEAFF. The complete variable domain, with remaining parts taken from reference TRBV12-5 and TRBJ1-1, reads DARVTQTPRHKVTEMGQEVTMRCQPILGHNTVFWYRQTMMQGLELLAYFRNRAPLDDSGMPKDRFSAEMPDATLATLKIQPSEPRDSAVYFCASGLGGPNTEAFFGQGTRLTVV.

This chain links TRBV2 with TRBJ1-5; 7 nucleotides match TRBD1. The CDR3 consists of 15 residues. With 6 bases clipped from V and 0 bases from J, the junction kept 5 bases outside the gene matches. Per germline, CDR1 SNHLY and CDR2 FYNNEI. The CDR3 sequence is CASRGTAYSNQPQHF. The CDR3 region has the DNA TGTGCCAGCAGAGGGACAGCTTATAGCAATCAGCCCCAGCATTTT.

This chain uses TRBV7-9 with TRBJ2-7; the match to TRBD2 covers 8 bases. The CDR3 runs 19 residues. V shed 3 bases, J shed 2 bases, and the junction held 18 bases outside the gene matches. Germline CDR1 and CDR2: SEHNR and FQNEAQ (reference sequence). The CDR3 loop reads CASSFPPTTGDSGAYEQYF. The CDR3 DNA is TGTGCCAGCAGCTTTCCACCCACGACAGGAGATAGCGGGGCCTACGAGCAGTACTTC.

This clone showed up just once. This chain uses TRBV13 with TRBJ2-7, with TRBD2 as a possible D gene (5 bases). Per germline, CDR1 PRHDT and CDR2 FYEKMQ (reference sequence). This CDR3 has 14 amino acids. V gave up 6 bases and J gave up 3 bases, with 15 bases separating them. CDR3 DNA: TGTGCCAGCAGTGACCGCGGGCGTCTCTACGAGCAGTACTTC. It specifies CASSDRGRLYEQYF.

This clone was seen a few times. V is TRBV5-6 and J is TRBJ2-7; TRBD2 is a possible D gene (5 bases). Germline CDR1 reads SGHDT; CDR2 reads YYEEEE. The CDR3 has 15 amino acids. V lost 3 bases and J lost 2, with 15 bases in between. The CDR3 region has the DNA TGTGCCAGCAGCTCGACTAACGAGGTCCCCTACGAGCAGTACTTC. Residues: CASSSTNEVPYEQYF.

The J gene is TRBJ1-5, the V gene TRBV11-2; D gene unclear. Germline V gene lookup returns CDR1 SGHAT and CDR2 FQNNGV. The V and J ends lost 1 base and 6 bases respectively, with 7 bases between them. The CDR3 is 13 amino acids. CDR3 amino acids: CASSLASGQPQHF. The DNA of the CDR3 is TGTGCCAGCAGCTTAGCTTCGGGTCAGCCCCAGCATTTT.

This clone was seen just once. The chain is built from TRBV11-1 and TRBJ1-1; D possibly corresponds to TRBD1 (5 bases). The CDR3 is made up of 12 amino acids. In germline, CDR1 is SGHAT, CDR2 FQDESV (reference sequence). The ends were cut back, 5 bases at V and 6 bases at J, with 10 bases in the middle. CDR3 bases: TGTGCCAGCAGCCCCGACAGATCTGAAGCTTTCTTT. Protein product: CASSPDRSEAFF.

The chain couples TRBV5-1 to TRBJ1-2; tentatively, D is TRBD1 (6 bases). Germline lookup yields CDR1 SGHRS and CDR2 YFSETQ. Trimming shortened V by 3 bases and J by 3 bases, and 15 bases separated the two germline ends. The CDR3 covers 15 residues. CDR3 in amino acids: CASSSITGFDYGYTF. The DNA for the CDR3 is TGCGCCAGCAGCTCTATCACAGGGTTCGACTATGGCTACACCTTC.

V is TRBV6-5 and J is TRBJ1-3, with D maybe TRBD1 (5 bases). There are 15 residues in the CDR3. The V gene's germline CDR1 is MNHEY and CDR2 SVGAGI. Trimming cost V 6 bases and J 4 bases, with 16 bases left between them. The CDR3 DNA reads as TGTGCCAGCAGCAGACTGGAGGGACCCGGAAACACCATATATTTT. Translated: CASSRLEGPGNTIYF.

This clone was seen just once. This chain joins TRBV15 and TRBJ1-4, with TRBD1 matching over 11 bases. This CDR3 has 15 amino acids. Looked up from germline, CDR1 is LNHNV and CDR2 is YYDKDF (reference sequence). V shed 5 bases and J 8 bases; nucleotides not matched to a gene: 7. CDR3 residues: CATSDPGQGEEKLFF. The DNA for the CDR3 is TGTGCCACCAGCGACCCGGGACAGGGGGAAGAAAAACTGTTTTTT. Complete variable domain (other parts from reference TRBV15 and TRBJ1-4): DAMVIQNPRYQVTQFGKPVTLSCSQTLNHNVMYWYQQKSSQAPKLLFHYYDKDFNNEADTPDNFQSRRPNTSFCFLDIRSPGLGDTAMYLCATSDPGQGEEKLFFGSGTQLSVL.

This clone came up once. The V and J genes are TRBV1 and TRBJ2-3; the D segment call TRBD2 is taken from the table without a DNA check. TRBV1 constitutes a pseudogene. The CDR3 has 18 residues. This CDR3 reads CTSSQGTSGRALADTQYF. DNA of the CDR3: TGCACCAGCAGCCAGGGGACTAGCGGGAGGGCCCTCGCAGATACGCAGTATTTT.

V is TRBV11-3 and J is TRBJ2-7; 11 nucleotides line up with TRBD2. The junction had 4 bases not matched to a gene; V was cut back by 5 bases and J by 4 bases. CDR1 is SGHNT, CDR2 YENEEA, per germline. The length of the CDR3 is 14 residues. CDR3 DNA: TGTGCCAGCAGCGCCACTAGCGGGAGTTACGAGCAGTACTTC. Protein product: CASSATSGSYEQYF.

This chain connects TRBV5-4 to TRBJ2-5, with 16 bases fitting TRBD2. CDR3 length: 17 residues. The V gene's germline CDR1 is SGHNT and CDR2 YYREEE (reference sequence). J gave up 3 bases and V 4 bases, and 6 bases lay outside the gene matches. The CDR3 sequence: CASSGTGTSGREETQYF. The DNA for the CDR3 is TGTGCCAGCAGCGGGACCGGGACTAGCGGGAGGGAAGAGACCCAGTACTTC.

The chain employs TRBV6-1 and TRBJ2-7; D is unresolved. V was cut by 2 bases and J by 4 bases, with 6 bases left in between. CDR3 size: 12 residues. CDR1 is MNHNS and CDR2 is SASEGT in the germline V gene. The CDR3 loop is CASSELEYEQYF. CDR3 nucleotide sequence: TGTGCCAGCAGTGAACTAGAATACGAGCAGTACTTC.